The clone carrying this T cell receptor (beta chain) was seen a single time. What it binds is unknown. This entry comes from a study of T cells in Graves' hyperthyroidism and ophthalmopathy. Findings and caveats of the study: Most expanded thyroid clonotypes above 0.001 also appeared in blood.

Amplified TCR beta CDR3 regions came from RNA transcripts. With the HTBI primer set, the TCR CDR3 went through a first round of RT-PCR. TCRdb fed the multiplex PCR reads into MiXCR, producing one record per CDR3 protein. This sample has 40,000 to 65,000 distinct CDR3 sequences; approximately 52% occur once, and the top ten carry about 8.9%. Lactation, pregnancy, other autoimmune disease or uncontrolled infection led to exclusion of patients. This TCR derives from a woman between 50 and 59 years old with Graves' ophthalmopathy. The specimen was blood.

The CDR3 here is CASSSRPSGRDYEQYF. CDR3 bases: TGTGCCAGCAGCTCAAGACCTAGCGGGAGGGACTACGAGCAGTACTTC. The V gene is TRBV7-2, the J gene TRBJ2-7, with 12 bases aligning to TRBD2. Looked up from germline, CDR1 is SGHTA and CDR2 is FQGNSA. This CDR3 contains 16 residues. The V and J ends lost 4 bases and 3 bases, in that order; junction bases with no gene match: 7.